This T cell receptor beta chain was recovered during a study of blood T cell repertoires in COVID-19. V was pared by 4 bases and J by 8 bases, with 5 bases of the junction left unmatched. This CDR3 has 13 residues. Germline CDR1 and CDR2: SGDLS and YYNGEE. Method: immunoSEQ multiplex PCR; TCRdb's copy keeps in-frame clones and lacks some. This table holds around 160,000 clones, approximately 95% found once. Sequenced input: peripheral blood. The TCR comes from an older woman with COVID-19, enrolled during active disease. The V call is TRBV9, the J call TRBJ2-4, with 8 positions matching TRBD2. In nucleotides, the CDR3 is TGTGCCAGCAGCCCGCCCGGGGGGGACATTCAGTACTTC. Its translation is CASSPPGGDIQYF. Together with reference TRBV9 and TRBJ2-4, the CDR3 gives the full variable domain: DSGVTQTPKHLITATGQRVTLRCSPRSGDLSVYWYQQSLDQGLQFLIQYYNGEERAKGNILERFSAQQFPDLHSELNLSSLELGDSALYFCASSPPGGDIQYFGAGTRLSVL.